This T cell receptor (beta chain) originates from a study of spatial heterogeneity in lung cancer. From the 5' RACE reads, TCRdb called clonotypes with MiXCR, one entry per CDR3 protein. Here the sample spans around 44,000 distinct CDR3 sequences, more than 9% being singletons. Time point denoted: blood at routine non-recurrence follow-up after resection. The CDR3 loop spans 14 amino acids. CDR1 is SGHTA and CDR2 is FQGTGA in the germline V gene. J gave up 5 bases and V 5 bases, and 5 bases lay outside the gene matches. This clonotype was counted many times. The chain links TRBV7-3 to TRBJ2-2; TRBD1 matches at 7 bases. The specimen was PBMCs, collected at follow-up. The TCR sequence derives from a female donor with early-stage non-small cell lung cancer. The CDR3 coding sequence is TGTGCCAGCAGCCAGGGGGTATGGACCGGGGAGCTGTTTTTT. This encodes CASSQGVWTGELFF.